The entry below describes one T cell receptor (beta chain). The data were obtained in a study of cytotoxic CD8 clonotypes in ibrutinib-treated CLL. Study-level information: Enrolment comprised about a dozen relapsed/refractory and about 16 treatment-naive patients; 17 to 18 were IGHV unmutated. Timing of response sample collection was a median roughly twelve months after treatment start, with a range of 6 to 36. There were, on average, about 240,000 productive templates and tens of thousands of productive rearrangements per sample.

With V trimmed by 0 bases and J by 4 bases, 2 bases remained unmatched. The CDR3 runs 14 residues. Germline V lookup: CDR1 SGHRS, CDR2 YFSETQ. The protocol was immunoSEQ multiplex PCR, while the TCRdb copy is restricted to in-frame clones and leaves out a portion. Found here are more than 85,000 clones, 60% to 80% of them singletons; the top ten hold around 23%. This chain uses TRBV5-1 with TRBJ2-3; 7 bases align to TRBD1. Material: PBMCs, obtained after 24 months of ibrutinib treatment. This sequence originates from a human donor with chronic lymphocytic leukemia. CDR3 loop: CASSLGGGADTQYF. In nucleotides, the CDR3 is TGCGCCAGCAGCTTGGGAGGGGGCGCAGATACGCAGTATTTT.